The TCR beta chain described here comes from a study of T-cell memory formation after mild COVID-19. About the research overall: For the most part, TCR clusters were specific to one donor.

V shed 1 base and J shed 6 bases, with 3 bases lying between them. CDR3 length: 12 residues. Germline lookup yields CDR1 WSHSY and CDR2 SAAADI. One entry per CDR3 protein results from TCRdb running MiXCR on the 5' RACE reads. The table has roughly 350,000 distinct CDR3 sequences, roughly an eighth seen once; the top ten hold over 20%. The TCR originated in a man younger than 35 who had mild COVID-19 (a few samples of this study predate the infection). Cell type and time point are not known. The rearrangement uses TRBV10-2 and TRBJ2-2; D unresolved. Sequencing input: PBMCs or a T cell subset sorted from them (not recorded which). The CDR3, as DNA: TGCGCCAGCAGTGAGTGGGCCGGGGAGCTGTTTTTT. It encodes CASSEWAGELFF.